The next 32 T cell receptor beta chains were all read from a single sample in a study of blood T cell repertoires in COVID-19. Data came from immunoSEQ multiplex PCR; TCRdb stores just in-frame clones and leaves some out. The data show roughly 300,000 clones, with roughly 80% seen just once and roughly 9.4% held by the top ten. The sample was peripheral blood. These receptor sequences come from a woman aged 45-60 years who had recovered from COVID-19.

V is TRBV30 and J is TRBJ2-5; D is unclear. The germline gives CDR1 GTSNPN, CDR2 SVGIG (reference sequence). The CDR3 extends over 13 amino acids. Trimming left V 2 bases short and J 1 base short, with 8 bases between. CDR3 DNA sequence: TGTGCCTGGAGTTCTAGTATCCAAGAGACCCAGTACTTC. Its translation: CAWSSSIQETQYF.

This chain links TRBV5-1 with TRBJ2-5; 7 positions agree with TRBD2. The V segment lost 0 bases and the J segment 7 bases; nucleotides outside the gene matches: 12. Germline V gene sequence: CDR1 SGHRS, CDR2 YFSETQ. The CDR3 contains 16 residues. CDR3 sequence (DNA): TGCGCCAGCAGCTTGGCCGAGGAGGGGCCGGGGGGGACCCAGTACTTC. Its translation: CASSLAEEGPGGTQYF.

The rearrangement links TRBV5-1 to TRBJ2-7; tentative D call: TRBD2 (5 bases). This CDR3 contains 12 residues. Germline CDR1 SGHRS, CDR2 YFSETQ. The V gene lost 3 bases and the J gene lost 7 bases, with 11 bases spanning the gap. The CDR3 DNA reads TGCGCCAGCAGCTCTGGAGGAGCAGAGCAGTACTTC. It is translated as CASSSGGAEQYF.

The rearrangement uses TRBV7-9 and TRBJ2-7; D is undetermined. Per the germline V gene, CDR1 is SEHNR and CDR2 is FQNEAQ (reference sequence). Between the trimmed V and J ends, which lost 0 bases and 7 bases, there was a span of 7 bases. The CDR3 is made up of 12 amino acids. The chain's CDR3 is CASSLAAVEQYF. The CDR3 region has the DNA TGTGCCAGCAGCTTAGCGGCGGTAGAGCAGTACTTC.

The V gene is TRBV6-4, the J gene TRBJ1-6, with 7 bases identical to TRBD1. The germline V gene encodes CDR1 MRHNA and CDR2 SNTAGT. The length of the CDR3 is 15 residues. Losses at the gene ends were 5 bases for V and 6 bases for J; bases not matched to a gene: 7. CDR3 sequence reads: CASSRQGGGNSPLHF. CDR3 nucleotides: TGTGCCAGCAGTCGACAGGGTGGAGGTAATTCACCCCTCCACTTT.

The V and J genes are TRBV19 and TRBJ2-3; 14 positions match TRBD2. This CDR3 is 16 amino acids long. V dropped 3 bases and J dropped 4; count of bases not matched to a gene: 3. Germline CDR1 is LNHDA and CDR2 is SQIVND (reference sequence). CDR3 coding DNA: TGTGCCAGTAGTATGACTAGCGGGAGGGCGGCAGATACGCAGTATTTT. It yields the protein CASSMTSGRAADTQYF.

J is TRBJ1-2 and V is TRBV5-4; a possible D gene is TRBD1 (5 bases). CDR3 length equals 14 residues. With 4 bases removed from V and 4 bases from J, the gap between germline ends came to 14 bases. Germline V gene sequence: CDR1 SGHNT, CDR2 YYREEE (reference sequence). CDR3 amino acids: CASSPLTDIYGYTF. In nucleotides, the CDR3 is TGTGCCAGCAGCCCCCTAACGGACATCTATGGCTACACCTTC.

The chain uses TRBV3-1 (or the pseudogene TRBV3-2) and TRBJ2-1, with TRBD2 matching over 8 bases. Germline CDR1 LGHDT, CDR2 YNNKEL (reference sequence). Trimming removed 4 bases from V and 4 bases from J; junction bases left unmatched: 9. CDR3 size: 16 residues. CDR3 in amino acids: CASSLRGARLYNEQFF. Here the CDR3 DNA reads TGTGCCAGCAGCCTGCGGGGGGCCCGCCTTTACAATGAGCAGTTCTTC.

The chain carries TRBV2 and TRBJ2-7, with 7 bases that match TRBD2. Germline V gives CDR1 SNHLY, CDR2 FYNNEI. V dropped 7 bases and J dropped 0; count of bases not matched to a gene: 0. This CDR3 comprises 12 residues. CDR3 region: CASTGGSYEQYF. For the CDR3, the DNA is TGTGCCAGCACGGGGGGCTCCTACGAGCAGTACTTC.

CDR3 sequence reads: CASSVAGTPVYEQYF. The CDR3 nucleotides are TGTGCCAGCAGCGTGGCTGGGACACCTGTTTACGAGCAGTACTTC. V usage is TRBV5-5 and J usage is TRBJ2-7; the D gene is possibly TRBD1 (6 bases). Germline assignment: CDR1 SGHKS and CDR2 YYEKEE (reference sequence). Trimming stripped 4 bases from V and 4 bases from J, with 18 bases between. The CDR3 spans 15 residues.

J is TRBJ2-7 and V is TRBV5-4; D possibly corresponds to TRBD1 (6 bases). This CDR3 comprises 15 residues. Trimming cost V 3 bases and J 5 bases, with 18 bases left between them. Germline V gene sequence: CDR1 SGHNT, CDR2 YYREEE (reference sequence). CDR3 DNA: TGTGCCAGCAGCTCCACCGCAGGGGACGGCGACGAGCAGTACTTC. Translation gives CASSSTAGDGDEQYF.

The gene calls are TRBV19 and TRBJ1-1; D remains unclear. Germline V CDR1 and CDR2: LNHDA, SQIVND (reference sequence). The CDR3 consists of 12 residues. V was shortened by 8 bases and J by 3 bases, with 10 bases between the two germline ends. CDR3 bases: TGTGCCAGTGCTATACGGGACACTGAAGCTTTCTTT. Protein product: CASAIRDTEAFF. Full variable domain (outside the CDR3, taken from reference TRBV19 and TRBJ1-1): DGGITQSPKYLFRKEGQNVTLSCEQNLNHDAMYWYRQDPGQGLRLIYYSQIVNDFQKGDIAEGYSVSREKKESFPLTVTSAQKNPTAFYLCASAIRDTEAFFGQGTRLTVV.

This clone was seen only a few times. The V call is TRBV15, the J call TRBJ2-7; 16 bases are a match to TRBD2. Germline V gene lookup returns CDR1 LNHNV and CDR2 YYDKDF (reference sequence). The junction had 10 bases not matched to a gene; V was cut back by 3 bases and J by 2 bases. This CDR3 has 19 amino acids. This CDR3 is CATSRVLGLAGGKAYEQYF. In DNA, the CDR3 is TGTGCCACCAGCAGGGTACTGGGACTAGCGGGGGGGAAAGCCTACGAGCAGTACTTC. The whole variable domain, filled in from reference TRBV15 and TRBJ2-7, reads DAMVIQNPRYQVTQFGKPVTLSCSQTLNHNVMYWYQQKSSQAPKLLFHYYDKDFNNEADTPDNFQSRRPNTSFCFLDIRSPGLGDTAMYLCATSRVLGLAGGKAYEQYFGPGTRLTVT.

There are a few counts of this clone. The chain combines TRBV19 with TRBJ2-1; 11 bases align to TRBD1. The ends lost 0 bases at V and 9 bases at J; junction bases unmatched: 7. This CDR3 spans 16 amino acids. Germline V gene lookup returns CDR1 LNHDA and CDR2 SQIVND (reference sequence). The CDR3 nucleotides read TGTGCCAGTAGTATAGATCGCGGGGACAGGGGGAGTGAGCAGTTCTTC. The encoded protein is CASSIDRGDRGSEQFF.

The genes are TRBV5-1 and TRBJ2-1; D is ambiguous. The CDR3 consists of 16 residues. The V gene lost 2 bases and the J gene lost 3 bases, with 15 bases spanning the gap. Germline V lookup: CDR1 SGHRS, CDR2 YFSETQ. The CDR3 DNA sequence: TGCGCCAGCAGCTTCCCGGGTGGCAGTGTCTACAATGAGCAGTTCTTC. Protein product: CASSFPGGSVYNEQFF.

This chain links TRBV7-9 with TRBJ1-2, with D possibly matching TRBD1 (5 bases). The germline V and J ends were trimmed by 3 bases and 0 bases, with 8 bases remaining between them. CDR3 length: 14 residues. The germline V gene has CDR1 SEHNR and CDR2 FQNEAQ (reference sequence). The CDR3 DNA reads TGTGCCAGCAGCTTTCTAGGGGCTAACTATGGCTACACCTTC. Translating it yields CASSFLGANYGYTF.

The chain employs TRBV6-1 and TRBJ2-5; a possible D gene is TRBD1 (5 bases). The CDR3 sequence is 14 residues long. Germline CDR1 MNHNS, CDR2 SASEGT. The V and J ends lost 3 bases and 5 bases respectively, with 13 bases between them. The CDR3 bases are TGTGCCAGCAGTGAGATAGCAGGGTCCGAGACCCAGTACTTC. This translates into CASSEIAGSETQYF.

The chain is built from TRBV12-5 and TRBJ2-1, with D perhaps TRBD1 (6 bases). The CDR3 consists of 14 residues. Trimming pared 8 bases from V and 4 bases from J, leaving 15 bases between. CDR1 and CDR2 (germline): LGHNT, FRNRAP. CDR3 protein: CASSQGQSYNEQFF. The CDR3, as DNA: TGTGCTAGTTCCCAGGGGCAGTCTTACAATGAGCAGTTCTTC. The variable domain in full, with the rest retrieved from reference TRBV12-5 and TRBJ2-1, is DARVTQTPRHKVTEMGQEVTMRCQPILGHNTVFWYRQTMMQGLELLAYFRNRAPLDDSGMPKDRFSAEMPDATLATLKIQPSEPRDSAVYFCASSQGQSYNEQFFGPGTRLTVL.

The chain combines TRBV27 with TRBJ2-7, with 8 nucleotides matching TRBD2. The V gene's germline CDR1 is MNHEY and CDR2 SMNVEV (reference sequence). The CDR3 runs 14 residues. Trimming removed 6 bases from V and 2 bases from J; junction bases left unmatched: 6. The CDR3 DNA reads TGTGCCAGCAGCCTCGGACTAGCAGCCTACGAGCAGTACTTC. Translation: CASSLGLAAYEQYF.

This clone was seen a handful of times. V gene TRBV5-4 combines with J gene TRBJ1-2; 11 bases map to TRBD1. The CDR3 contains 15 residues. Per the germline V gene, CDR1 is SGHNT and CDR2 is YYREEE (reference sequence). J was trimmed by 5 bases and V by 4 bases; bases with no gene match: 7. As DNA, the CDR3 is TGTGCCAGCAGCAGATCCGGGACAGGGGGGTATGGCTACACCTTC. It codes for CASSRSGTGGYGYTF.

This sequence joins TRBV6-5 and TRBJ2-1; possibly TRBD2 for D (6 bases). Trimming took 7 bases from V and 3 from J, leaving 13 bases between them. The germline gives CDR1 MNHEY, CDR2 SVGAGI. CDR3 length: 14 amino acids. CDR3 nucleotide sequence: TGTGCCAGCATTGGCGGGATCCACTACAATGAGCAGTTCTTC. It is translated as CASIGGIHYNEQFF.

The chain couples TRBV28 to TRBJ2-7; D is possibly TRBD1 (5 bases). V dropped 3 bases and J dropped 0 bases, with 12 bases sitting between them. The length of the CDR3 is 15 residues. Per the germline V gene, CDR1 is MDHEN and CDR2 is SYDVKM. The CDR3 spells CASSFRGIASYEQYF. CDR3 nucleotide sequence: TGTGCCAGCAGTTTTAGGGGTATTGCCTCCTACGAGCAGTACTTC.

V gene TRBV27 combines with J gene TRBJ1-1; 8 bases align to TRBD1. V was clipped by 3 bases and J by 1 base; unmatched bases: 7. This CDR3 contains 16 residues. CDR1 and CDR2 (germline): MNHEY, SMNVEV (reference sequence). The CDR3 loop is CASSFTGGGRNTEAFF. CDR3 sequence (DNA): TGTGCCAGCAGTTTTACAGGGGGAGGAAGGAACACTGAAGCTTTCTTT.

The gene calls are TRBV6-5 and TRBJ1-2; D uncertain. Per the germline V gene, CDR1 is MNHEY and CDR2 is SVGAGI. With 8 bases removed from V and 5 bases from J, the gap between germline ends came to 15 bases. CDR3 size: 13 residues. The CDR3 reads CASALTKEYGYTF. The CDR3 coding sequence is TGTGCCAGCGCCCTCACGAAGGAGTATGGCTACACCTTC.

Many counts were recorded for this clone. J is TRBJ2-3 and V is TRBV5-1; 9 bases align to TRBD1. The CDR3 length is 15 residues. Germline values: CDR1 SGHRS, CDR2 YFSETQ. J gave up 1 base and V 4 bases, and 4 bases lay outside the gene matches. In nucleotides, the CDR3 is TGCGCCAGCAGCAAGGGACAGGGAGGCACAGATACGCAGTATTTT. Encoded protein: CASSKGQGGTDTQYF.

V gene TRBV11-1 combines with J gene TRBJ1-1; D gene ambiguous. This CDR3 contains 13 residues. Germline CDR1 SGHAT, CDR2 FQDESV (reference sequence). V dropped 10 bases and J dropped 7 bases, with 19 bases sitting between them. Here the CDR3 DNA reads TGTGCCACCTCCGGAGGGAAATTGAATGAAGCTTTCTTT. Encoded protein: CATSGGKLNEAFF.

This clone was observed a handful of times. The chain employs TRBV29-1 and TRBJ2-6; D may be TRBD1 (5 bases). Germline V CDR1 and CDR2: SQVTM, ANQGSEA. Trimming left V 4 bases short and J 0 bases short, with 25 bases between. CDR3 length equals 20 residues. The CDR3 coding sequence is TGCAGCGTTGTGGACACCAACCCAAAAGTAGCCTTCTCTGGGGCCAACGTCCTGACTTTC. Translated: CSVVDTNPKVAFSGANVLTF.

The rearrangement links TRBV20-1 to TRBJ1-6; a possible D gene is TRBD1 (5 bases). The V end was cut by 3 bases, the J end by 0 bases, with 12 bases between. This CDR3 is built from 16 residues. Germline-derived CDR1 and CDR2 are DFQATT and SNEGSKA (reference sequence). The CDR3 sequence is CSASRDGSSYNSPLHF. CDR3 nucleotide sequence: TGCAGTGCTAGTAGGGACGGGAGCTCCTATAATTCACCCCTCCACTTT.

The chain recombines TRBV7-2 with TRBJ2-3; D might be TRBD1 (5 bases). This CDR3 region has 15 residues. V was pared by 5 bases and J by 5 bases, with 17 bases between. Germline-derived CDR1 and CDR2 are SGHTA and FQGNSA. CDR3 region: CASSPRIGDRDTQYF. CDR3 nucleotides: TGTGCCAGCAGCCCACGGATAGGGGATAGAGATACGCAGTATTTT.

V usage is TRBV7-9 and J usage is TRBJ2-1; 7 bases agree with TRBD1. V lost 2 bases, J lost 7 bases, and 11 bases stayed unmatched. CDR1 and CDR2 from the germline V gene are SEHNR and FQNEAQ (reference sequence). This CDR3 region has 16 residues. CDR3 loop: CASSLSRYRGRNEQFF. In DNA, the CDR3 is TGTGCCAGCAGCTTATCCCGCTACAGGGGTCGGAATGAGCAGTTCTTC.

The rearrangement joins TRBV28 to TRBJ1-5; 10 bases align to TRBD1. The CDR3 has 12 residues. V trimming: 10 bases; J trimming: 9 bases; junction bases outside the gene matches: 6. Germline loops: CDR1 MDHEN, CDR2 SYDVKM. The CDR3 loop is CATGTGARPQHF. The CDR3 DNA sequence: TGTGCCACCGGGACAGGGGCCCGGCCCCAGCATTTT.

The V gene is TRBV6-2 or TRBV6-3, the J gene TRBJ2-1; 11 bases are a match to TRBD2. Germline CDR1 MNHEY, CDR2 SVGEGT. With 0 bases clipped from V and 14 bases from J, the junction kept 6 bases outside the gene matches. The CDR3 has 14 amino acids. For the CDR3, the DNA is TGTGCCAGCAGTTACTCGATAGTAGCGGGAGGGAAGTTCTTC. This sequence encodes CASSYSIVAGGKFF.